The rows below give T cell receptor beta chains drawn from one sample of a study of shared clonotypes between healthy human individuals. Profiled with immunoSEQ multiplex PCR; TCRdb holds only in-frame clones, not every one. Of hundreds of thousands of clones in the sample, 95% to 97% were seen once. Material for sequencing was naive CD8+ T cells sorted from blood. Receptor source: a woman in her thirties in good health. Each CDR3 is given with its conserved first and last residue. A D gene is named only where the DNA matches it firmly. Clone size appears in some rows only: once, few, many, or a class for an expanded clone.

TRBD2 - TRBJ2-3 TRBV28 CASATQREGRGTDTQYF TGTGCCAGCGCTACCCAGCGGGAGGGCCGTGGGACAGATACGCAGTATTTT
- - TRBJ2-5 TRBV9 CASSPGYREVQETQYF TGTGCCAGCAGCCCAGGGTACAGGGAGGTGCAAGAGACCCAGTACTTC
- - TRBJ2-7 TRBV29-1 CSVEDGYSNEQYF TGCAGCGTTGAAGATGGTTACAGTAACGAGCAGTACTTC
- - TRBJ1-2 TRBV19 CASHGLEHGYTF TGTGCCAGTCATGGACTCGAACATGGCTACACCTTC
- - TRBJ2-1 TRBV7-7 CASSLGLFNEQFF TGTGCCAGCAGCTTGGGGCTGTTCAATGAGCAGTTCTTC
- - TRBJ2-1 TRBV7-6 CASSLASGDLSYNEQFF TGTGCCAGCAGCTTAGCGTCAGGAGACCTCTCCTACAATGAGCAGTTCTTC
TRBD2 once TRBJ2-5 TRBV5-6 CASSLPGGMKTQYF TGTGCCAGCAGCTTGCCGGGAGGGATGAAGACCCAGTACTTC
- - TRBJ2-5 TRBV5-8 CASSLARRKETQYF TGTGCCAGCAGCTTGGCACGGCGGAAAGAGACCCAGTACTTC
TRBD1 - TRBJ2-7 TRBV27 CASSLVRGTGGIYEQYF TGTGCCAGCAGTTTAGTTAGAGGGACAGGGGGGATATACGAGCAGTACTTC
TRBD2 - TRBJ2-3 TRBV7-9 CASSLTSGRTDTQYF TGTGCCAGCAGCCTGACTAGCGGGAGAACAGATACGCAGTATTTT
- - TRBJ2-7 TRBV28 CASSFINEQYF TGTGCCAGCAGTTTTATCAACGAGCAGTACTTC
- - TRBJ2-1 TRBV4-1 CASSQGPLSGNEQFF TGCGCCAGCAGCCAAGGGCCCCTGTCGGGCAATGAGCAGTTCTTC
- - TRBJ2-1 TRBV10-2 CASSEGRDNEQFF TGCGCCAGCAGTGAGGGCAGGGACAATGAGCAGTTCTTC
- - TRBJ1-5 TRBV27 CASSLLPGPSNQPQHF TGTGCCAGCAGTTTATTGCCAGGGCCGAGCAATCAGCCCCAGCATTTT
- - TRBJ2-7 TRBV28 CASSFGGSYEQYF TGTGCCAGCAGTTTTGGTGGTTCCTACGAGCAGTACTTC
TRBD2 - TRBJ2-1 TRBV29-1 CSVGGTTYSYNEQFF TGCAGCGTCGGGGGGACCACCTACTCCTACAATGAGCAGTTCTTC
- - TRBJ1-1 TRBV10-1 CASSVARVNTEAFF TGCGCCAGCAGTGTCGCCAGAGTGAACACTGAAGCTTTCTTT
TRBD2 - TRBJ2-1 TRBV28 CASNARVGGDNEQFF TGTGCCAGCAATGCCCGGGTGGGAGGGGACAATGAGCAGTTCTTC
TRBD1 - TRBJ2-3 TRBV7-9 CASSVLGTARSDTQYF TGTGCCAGCAGCGTACTCGGGACAGCGCGGTCGGATACGCAGTATTTT
- - TRBJ2-2 TRBV27 CASSMLGELFF TGTGCCAGCAGTATGCTCGGGGAGCTGTTTTTT
- - TRBJ2-7 TRBV15 CATSREAYEQYF TGTGCCACCAGCAGAGAAGCATACGAGCAGTACTTC
- - TRBJ1-5 TRBV7-9 CASSPDSYQPQHF TGTGCCAGCAGCCCCGACAGTTATCAGCCCCAGCATTTT
- - TRBJ1-4 TRBV10-2 CASKEETAHEKLFF TGCGCCAGCAAAGAGGAAACAGCTCATGAAAAACTGTTTTTT
TRBD1 - TRBJ2-7 TRBV28 CASSSLFVGQGGYEQYF TGTGCCAGCAGTTCCCTTTTTGTGGGACAGGGTGGTTACGAGCAGTACTTC
- - TRBJ2-5 TRBV13 CASSVAGTGETQYF TGTGCCAGCAGCGTAGCCGGGACGGGAGAGACCCAGTACTTC
- - TRBJ2-3 TRBV6-1 CASSEDLAVTDTQYF TGTGCCAGCAGTGAAGATCTAGCTGTCACAGATACGCAGTATTTT
- few TRBJ1-1 TRBV9 CASSTNRVEGSTEAFF TGTGCCAGCAGCACGAACAGGGTAGAGGGGAGCACTGAAGCTTTCTTT
TRBD2 - TRBJ2-3 TRBV5-1 CASSLVSGTTDTQYF TGCGCCAGCAGCTTGGTCAGCGGGACCACAGATACGCAGTATTTT
TRBD2 - TRBJ2-7 TRBV2 CAIHRLAGVVEQYF TGTGCCATACATCGACTAGCGGGAGTTGTCGAGCAGTACTTC
- - TRBJ2-7 TRBV11-2 CASTPETGYEQYF TGTGCCAGCACTCCCGAGACGGGCTACGAGCAGTACTTC
- - TRBJ2-1 TRBV19 CASSIAASSYNEQFF TGTGCCAGTAGTATAGCTGCCTCCTCCTACAATGAGCAGTTCTTC
- once TRBJ2-1 TRBV7-6 CASSRSEYNEQFF TGTGCCAGCAGCCGTAGTGAGTACAATGAGCAGTTCTTC
TRBD1 - TRBJ2-7 TRBV27 CASRAGTGYEQYF TGTGCCAGCAGAGCCGGGACAGGGTACGAGCAGTACTTC
- - TRBJ2-2 TRBV9 CASTGGHNTGELFF TGTGCCAGCACTGGCGGACACAACACCGGGGAGCTGTTTTTT
- - TRBJ1-2 TRBV7-9 CASSSPQGPVDYGYTF TGTGCCAGCAGCTCCCCACAGGGCCCGGTGGACTATGGCTACACCTTC
- - TRBJ1-1 TRBV5-4 CASSFGNTEAFF TGTGCCAGCAGCTTCGGGAACACTGAAGCTTTCTTT
TRBD2 - TRBJ2-2 TRBV19 CASSTGLATGELFF TGTGCCAGTAGTACTGGACTAGCCACCGGGGAGCTGTTTTTT
TRBD1 - TRBJ1-4 TRBV27 CASRTGGLGREKLFF TGTGCCAGCAGAACAGGGGGGCTCGGGAGAGAAAAACTGTTTTTT
- - TRBJ1-6 TRBV30 CAWRTEYNSPLHF TGTGCCTGGAGAACAGAATATAATTCACCCCTCCACTTT
- - TRBJ1-2 TRBV5-1 CASSNRDTYGYTF TGCGCCAGCAGCAACCGGGACACTTATGGCTACACCTTC
- - TRBJ2-7 TRBV11-1 CASSFSPGSEQYF TGTGCCAGCAGCTTCAGTCCGGGGTCCGAGCAGTACTTC
- - TRBJ1-1 TRBV6-6 CASIGLNTEAFF TGTGCCAGCATAGGGCTCAACACTGAAGCTTTCTTT
- once TRBJ2-7 TRBV7-9 CASSLAPLAPTDEQYF TGTGCCAGCAGCTTAGCCCCCTTAGCCCCCACGGACGAGCAGTACTTC
- - TRBJ1-2 TRBV27 CASSLSITMLGPLGRGGYTF TGTGCCAGCAGTTTATCGATAACGATGTTGGGACCGCTCGGGAGGGGTGGCTACACCTTC
- - TRBJ2-1 TRBV29-1 CSVGGGISYNEQFF TGCAGCGTCGGTGGGGGGATCTCCTACAATGAGCAGTTCTTC
TRBD2 once TRBJ2-5 TRBV7-9 CASSKGGSQETQYF TGTGCCAGCAGCAAGGGAGGGTCCCAAGAGACCCAGTACTTC
- - TRBJ2-2 TRBV9 CASSVDWGTGELFF TGTGCCAGCAGCGTAGACTGGGGAACCGGGGAGCTGTTTTTT
- - TRBJ2-3 TRBV5-6 CASSLAPADTQYF TGTGCCAGCAGCTTGGCCCCTGCAGATACGCAGTATTTT
- once TRBJ2-7 TRBV28 CASSLLGGPEQYF TGTGCCAGCAGTTTATTGGGCGGGCCCGAGCAGTACTTC
- - TRBJ1-2 TRBV29-1 CSVEEGLAYGYTF TGCAGCGTTGAAGAGGGGCTTGCCTATGGCTACACCTTC
- - TRBJ1-3 TRBV7-8 CASSLRGGGNTIYF TGTGCCAGCAGCTTAAGAGGGGGAGGAAACACCATATATTTT
- - TRBJ2-1 TRBV9 CASSLGAGPNEQFF TGTGCCAGCAGCCTCGGGGCGGGCCCCAATGAGCAGTTCTTC
- - TRBJ2-2 TRBV9 CASRQTPSAELFF TGTGCCAGCAGACAAACCCCCTCGGCGGAGCTGTTTTTT
- - TRBJ2-1 TRBV9 CASSLNRYNEQFF TGTGCCAGCAGCCTTAACAGGTACAATGAGCAGTTCTTC
TRBD2 - TRBJ2-7 TRBV27 CASSSLAAYEQYF TGTGCCAGCAGTTCACTAGCGGCGTACGAGCAGTACTTC
- - TRBJ1-5 TRBV9 CASSVGGGTQPQHF TGTGCCAGCAGCGTTGGGGGAGGGACCCAGCCCCAGCATTTT
- - TRBJ1-1 TRBV27 CASSWGASTEAFF TGTGCCAGCAGTTGGGGGGCGAGCACTGAAGCTTTCTTT
- - TRBJ2-3 TRBV6-1 CASSEDLTDTQYF TGTGCCAGCAGTGAGGACCTCACAGATACGCAGTATTTT
- - TRBJ2-2 TRBV27 CASSFIGRELGGELFF TGTGCCAGCAGTTTCATAGGGCGGGAACTTGGCGGGGAGCTGTTTTTT